Shown below are 27 T cell receptor beta chains from a single sample sequenced in a study of OX40 agonist ivuxolimab in advanced cancers. Profiling relied on immunoSEQ multiplex PCR, and the TCRdb table lists in-frame clones only, not all of them. The table lists tens of thousands of clones, 65% to 90% of them singletons. Sequencing was performed on CD4+ or CD8+ T cells sorted from blood, taken in a trial of the OX40 agonist ivuxolimab. These receptors were taken from an adult with an advanced solid tumor such as melanoma, head and neck, liver or kidney cancer.

The J gene is TRBJ2-1, the V gene TRBV11-3, with no clear D. Trimming pared 5 bases from V and 0 bases from J, leaving 11 bases between. Germline lookup yields CDR1 SGHNT and CDR2 YENEEA. The CDR3 has 15 amino acids. Here the CDR3 reads CASSPGPSSYNEQFF. The CDR3 DNA reads TGTGCCAGCAGCCCGGGCCCGAGCTCCTACAATGAGCAGTTCTTC.

The V call is TRBV4-3, the J call TRBJ2-3, with 7 bases identical to TRBD2. V lost 3 bases and J lost 4; bases outside the gene matches: 10. CDR1 is LGHNA and CDR2 is YSLEER in the germline V gene. This CDR3 comprises 16 residues. CDR3 coding DNA: TGCGCCAGCAGCCAGGGGACGGGGGGTTCCCCAGATACGCAGTATTTT. This encodes CASSQGTGGSPDTQYF.

This clone was observed once. The J gene is TRBJ2-1, the V gene TRBV5-1; either TRBD1 or TRBD2 may supply D (7 bases each). Deletions cut 4 bases from V and 7 bases from J, with 18 bases between. Germline-derived CDR1 and CDR2 are SGHRS and YFSETQ. The CDR3 is made up of 15 amino acids. CDR3 amino acids: CASSNPTGRVNEQFF. The CDR3 bases are TGCGCCAGCAGCAACCCGACAGGGAGGGTGAATGAGCAGTTCTTC.

For this clone: The same CDR3 can be traced to other DNA sequences in this sample. J is TRBJ1-6 and V is TRBV11-2; 10 bases are shared with TRBD1. Germline CDR1 reads SGHAT; CDR2 reads FQNNGV. This CDR3 comprises 15 residues. Trimming removed 3 bases from V and 7 bases from J; junction bases left unmatched: 3. The CDR3 reads CASSFLGQGNSPLHF. CDR3 coding DNA: TGTGCCAGCAGCTTCCTGGGACAGGGGAATTCACCCCTCCACTTT. The variable domain in full, with the rest retrieved from reference TRBV11-2 and TRBJ1-6, is EAGVAQSPRYKIIEKRQSVAFWCNPISGHATLYWYQQILGQGPKLLIQFQNNGVVDDSQLPKDRFSAERLKGVDSTLKIQPAKLEDSAVYLCASSFLGQGNSPLHFGNGTRLTVT.

V and J are TRBV5-1 and TRBJ2-3; D might be TRBD2 (5 bases). V was trimmed by 0 bases and J by 2 bases, leaving 13 bases between them. Germline CDR1 reads SGHRS; CDR2 reads YFSETQ. The CDR3 spans 16 residues. The CDR3 nucleotides are TGCGCCAGCAGCTTGGGGGGAGCTGGGTACACAGATACGCAGTATTTT. It translates to CASSLGGAGYTDTQYF. Supplemented by reference TRBV5-1 and TRBJ2-3, the full variable domain reads KAGVTQTPRYLIKTRGQQVTLSCSPISGHRSVSWYQQTPGQGLQFLFEYFSETQRNKGNFPGRFSGRQFSNSRSEMNVSTLELGDSALYLCASSLGGAGYTDTQYFGPGTRLTVL.

The chain links TRBV9 to TRBJ2-5; D ambiguous. The V gene's germline CDR1 is SGDLS and CDR2 YYNGEE. Trimming removed 0 bases at V and 5 bases at J, with 2 bases between. The CDR3 is made up of 11 amino acids. The CDR3, as DNA: TGTGCCAGCAGCGTAGCGGAGACCCAGTACTTC. This encodes CASSVAETQYF.

V gene TRBV18 combines with J gene TRBJ2-7, with 9 positions matching TRBD2. The length of the CDR3 is 18 residues. V shed 6 bases and J 5 bases; nucleotides not matched to a gene: 20. The V gene's germline CDR1 is KGHSH and CDR2 LQKENI. The CDR3 DNA is TGTGCCAGCTCTATCCTCCCTCCCCAGCGGGAGGTCGGCAACGAGCAGTACTTC. It specifies CASSILPPQREVGNEQYF.

In nucleotides, the CDR3 is TGTGCCAGCAGCCCCCAAGGGTTCCTTTACGAGCAGTACTTC. Its translation is CASSPQGFLYEQYF. V gene TRBV13 combines with J gene TRBJ2-7; D is ambiguous. The V gene lost 5 bases and the J gene lost 4 bases, with 15 bases spanning the gap. There are 14 residues in the CDR3. Germline CDR1 PRHDT, CDR2 FYEKMQ (reference sequence).

This chain connects TRBV10-3 to TRBJ1-1; no clear D gene. Germline CDR1 ENHRY, CDR2 SYGVKD. This CDR3 has 14 amino acids. Deletions cut 3 bases from V and 1 base from J, with 9 bases between. CDR3 nucleotide sequence: TGTGCCATCAGTGATCAACAGACGAACACTGAAGCTTTCTTT. The encoded protein is CAISDQQTNTEAFF.

CDR3 residues: CASSDATAYGEVNTEAFF. The DNA for the CDR3 is TGTGCCAGCAGCGACGCCACAGCCTACGGAGAGGTGAACACTGAAGCTTTCTTT. The chain links TRBV11-2 to TRBJ1-1; D call uncertain. Trimming took 5 bases from V and 0 from J, leaving 22 bases between them. Per germline, CDR1 SGHAT and CDR2 FQNNGV. This CDR3 region has 18 residues.

The chain links TRBV7-9 to TRBJ2-7; 9 nucleotides align to TRBD1. The CDR3 has 18 residues. Germline V CDR1 and CDR2: SEHNR, FQNEAQ (reference sequence). With 2 bases clipped from V and 2 bases from J, the junction kept 13 bases outside the gene matches. CDR3 in DNA: TGTGCCAGCAGCTTAACGCCACCACGGGACAGGGTTACCTACGAGCAGTACTTC. Translating gives CASSLTPPRDRVTYEQYF.

The rearrangement joins TRBV7-9 to TRBJ1-6, with 8 bases aligning to TRBD1. From germline, CDR1 is SEHNR and CDR2 FQNEAQ (reference sequence). The CDR3 covers 16 residues. With 1 base clipped from V and 7 bases from J, the junction kept 6 bases outside the gene matches. CDR3 in DNA: TGTGCCAGCAGCTTAGGAGACAGGGGTAGAAATTCACCCCTCCACTTT. Amino acids: CASSLGDRGRNSPLHF.

V usage is TRBV7-2 and J usage is TRBJ2-5; TRBD2 agrees at 14 bases. CDR1 SGHTA and CDR2 FQGNSA come from the germline V gene. This CDR3 has 15 residues. V was clipped by 10 bases and J by 4 bases; unmatched bases: 8. CDR3 sequence: CATTRGTSGGETQYF. The CDR3 DNA reads TGTGCCACTACACGAGGGACTAGCGGGGGAGAGACCCAGTACTTC.

This clone has only one observation. CDR3 sequence (DNA): TGTGCCAGCAGCACCCGACAGGGAACCAATGGGCAGTACTTC. Translation gives CASSTRQGTNGQYF. The V call is TRBV11-2, the J call TRBJ2-7; 7 bases map to TRBD1. This CDR3 spans 14 amino acids. Germline values: CDR1 SGHAT, CDR2 FQNNGV. V shed 5 bases, J shed 9 bases, and the junction held 13 bases outside the gene matches.

This clone turned up a few times. The genes are TRBV10-2 and TRBJ1-2; the D gene is possibly TRBD1 (6 bases). Trimming took 2 bases from V and 8 from J, leaving 21 bases between them. The CDR3 runs to 16 residues. Germline CDR1 WSHSY, CDR2 SAAADI. Here the CDR3 reads CASSEGRGQGIGGYTF. The CDR3 DNA sequence: TGCGCCAGCAGTGAGGGTCGGGGGCAGGGAATAGGAGGCTACACCTTC.

The chain employs TRBV5-1 and TRBJ2-3; D call uncertain. The V end lost 2 bases, the J end lost 2 bases, and 27 bases lay between the germline ends. This CDR3 comprises 20 residues. Looked up from germline, CDR1 is SGHRS and CDR2 is YFSETQ. The CDR3 nucleotides read TGCGCCAGCAGCTTTCGACAATCCCGAATAGGGATTGCGGACACAGATACGCAGTATTTT. It is translated as CASSFRQSRIGIADTDTQYF.

The chain employs TRBV7-3 and TRBJ1-1; no definite D call. The CDR3 consists of 13 residues. Trimming took 0 bases from V and 4 from J, leaving 6 bases between them. In germline, CDR1 is SGHTA, CDR2 FQGTGA. CDR3 DNA sequence: TGTGCCAGCAGCTTAACAGTAAGCACTGAAGCTTTCTTT. Encoded protein: CASSLTVSTEAFF. Full variable domain (missing parts from reference TRBV7-3 and TRBJ1-1): GAGVSQTPSNKVTEKGKYVELRCDPISGHTALYWYRQSLGQGPEFLIYFQGTGAADDSGLPNDRFFAVRPEGSVSTLKIQRTERGDSAVYLCASSLTVSTEAFFGQGTRLTVV.

This clone has only a few counts. The genes are TRBV30 and TRBJ1-4, with a weak D call TRBD1 (5 bases). Trimming left V 2 bases short and J 4 bases short, with 14 bases between. Germline loops: CDR1 GTSNPN, CDR2 SVGIG (reference sequence). The CDR3 has 15 amino acids. CDR3 sequence: CAWSLLGGSNEKLFF. The CDR3, as DNA: TGTGCCTGGAGTCTCCTGGGGGGGAGTAATGAAAAACTGTTTTTT.

The chain has TRBV4-3 and TRBJ1-3, with a tentative D call TRBD1 (6 bases). This CDR3 spans 15 amino acids. Germline V gene lookup returns CDR1 LGHNA and CDR2 YSLEER. Trimming took 2 bases from V and 3 from J, leaving 11 bases between them. The DNA of the CDR3 is TGCGCCAGCAGCCAATTGGGGGCTGGTGGAAACACCATATATTTT. Its translation: CASSQLGAGGNTIYF.

The genes are TRBV5-4 and TRBJ2-7; unclear D gene. This CDR3 has 16 amino acids. Germline V gene data show CDR1 as SGHNT and CDR2 as YYREEE (reference sequence). V was cut by 4 bases and J by 0 bases, with 17 bases left in between. The CDR3: CASSRALGPDSYEQYF. The DNA for the CDR3 is TGTGCCAGCAGCCGAGCTTTAGGGCCCGACTCCTACGAGCAGTACTTC.

This clone was observed a few times. V and J are TRBV28 and TRBJ1-5; D is uncertain. The V and J ends lost 1 base and 5 bases respectively, with 9 bases between them. This CDR3 has 14 amino acids. From germline, CDR1 is MDHEN and CDR2 SYDVKM. As DNA, the CDR3 is TGTGCCAGCAGTTTATTTTCCACTTATCAGCCCCAGCATTTT. This sequence encodes CASSLFSTYQPQHF.

This clone was found a few times. In DNA form, the CDR3 reads TGCGCCAGCAGCTTGGGAACAGGGGGCATCCACGAGCAGTACTTC. This sequence encodes CASSLGTGGIHEQYF. This sequence joins TRBV5-1 and TRBJ2-7, with TRBD1 matching over 9 bases. Trimming cost V 0 bases and J 5 bases; bases outside gene matches: 6. The germline gives CDR1 SGHRS, CDR2 YFSETQ. This CDR3 is built from 15 residues.

The chain links TRBV5-1 to TRBJ1-1; possible D gene TRBD1, 6 bases. V shed 2 bases and J shed 3 bases, with 11 bases lying between them. From germline, CDR1 is SGHRS and CDR2 YFSETQ. CDR3 length: 14 amino acids. CDR3 protein: CASSLQGVYTEAFF. The CDR3 DNA reads TGCGCCAGCAGCTTACAGGGCGTTTACACTGAAGCTTTCTTT.

The V gene is TRBV4-1, the J gene TRBJ2-5; TRBD2 matches 12 bases. This CDR3 is built from 18 residues. The trim removed 0 bases at V and 4 bases at J, leaving 9 bases unmatched. Germline CDR1 and CDR2: MGHRA and YSYEKL. CDR3 loop: CASSQEGLAGGSRETQYF. The CDR3 DNA sequence: TGCGCCAGCAGCCAAGAAGGGCTAGCGGGAGGGAGTAGAGAGACCCAGTACTTC.

The V call is TRBV7-2, the J call TRBJ1-2; 11 bases are shared with TRBD1. This CDR3 has 16 residues. V dropped 0 bases and J dropped 5; count of bases not matched to a gene: 5. Germline values: CDR1 SGHTA, CDR2 FQGNSA. The CDR3 sequence is CASSLAQGTGGYGYTF. The CDR3 nucleotides are TGTGCCAGCAGCTTAGCCCAGGGGACAGGGGGATATGGCTACACCTTC.

The gene calls are TRBV9 and TRBJ2-7; 7 nucleotides match TRBD1. The CDR3 sequence is 14 residues long. J lost 2 bases, V lost 4 bases, and 6 bases had no gene match. Germline V gene data show CDR1 as SGDLS and CDR2 as YYNGEE. The CDR3 DNA reads as TGTGCCAGCAGCCTCGGGACAGAAACCTACGAGCAGTACTTC. Amino acid sequence: CASSLGTETYEQYF.

This clone has only one observation. The chain carries TRBV30 and TRBJ1-6, with 7 positions matching TRBD1. Germline loops: CDR1 GTSNPN, CDR2 SVGIG (reference sequence). The CDR3 sequence is 13 residues long. The V and J ends lost 4 bases and 7 bases, in that order; junction bases with no gene match: 4. As DNA, the CDR3 is TGTGCCTGGATGGGACAGTCGAATTCACCCCTCCACTTT. Translation: CAWMGQSNSPLHF. Full variable domain (remainder filled in from reference TRBV30 and TRBJ1-6): SQTIHQWPATLVQPVGSPLSLECTVEGTSNPNLYWYRQAAGRGLQLLFYSVGIGQISSEVPQNLSASRPQDRQFILSSKKLLLSDSGFYLCAWMGQSNSPLHFGNGTRLTVT.